These T cell receptor beta chains were read from a single sample in a study of spatial heterogeneity in lung cancer. Each CDR3 protein gets one entry after TCRdb re-called the 5' RACE reads with MiXCR. The table shows about 52,000 distinct CDR3 sequences, with 6.5% to 7.5% occurring only once. This sample comprised PBMCs, obtained at follow-up. The receptor source for this set is a female donor with early-stage non-small cell lung cancer. Each CDR3 is given without its conserved first and last residue.

v_call	j_call	cdr3_aa
TRBV12-3/TRBV12-4	TRBJ1-6	ASSFKGTDSPLH
TRBV2	TRBJ2-2	ASSRSAITGELF
TRBV29-1	TRBJ1-2	SVEDECEGYT
TRBV2	TRBJ1-1	ASSEADRRAEAF
TRBV20-1	TRBJ1-5	SAGTTGGISNQPQH
TRBV4-1	TRBJ2-2	ASSPGLAQTGELF
TRBV7-9	TRBJ2-6	ASSPWETVPSGANVLT
TRBV6-2/TRBV6-3	TRBJ1-1	ASSYSTGTDTEAF
TRBV20-1	TRBJ1-5	SARDPKGGGNQPQH
TRBV18	TRBJ2-1	ASSSTTSGGNNEQF
TRBV5-1	TRBJ2-4	ASSFGSLAKNIQY
TRBV18	TRBJ1-5	ASSPARGPNQPQH
TRBV20-1	TRBJ2-1	SICGGSYNEQF
TRBV4-3	TRBJ2-2	ASSQDPPRTGDTGELF
TRBV7-8	TRBJ2-5	ASSLTSLAQY
TRBV5-1	TRBJ2-1	ASSLETRSNEQF
TRBV5-8	TRBJ2-3	ASSKRGITDTQY
TRBV5-1	TRBJ2-7	ASSSRDYPYEQY
TRBV6-2/TRBV6-3	TRBJ1-1	ASSPDRFEAF
TRBV7-2	TRBJ2-1	ASNSPGAYNEQF
TRBV7-8	TRBJ2-3	ASSLPGRNQDTQY
TRBV15	TRBJ2-7	ATSSLGLGRTYEQY
TRBV23-1	TRBJ2-1	ASSKGLGEQF
TRBV5-1	TRBJ2-7	ASSPDRGYEQY
TRBV6-6	TRBJ2-7	AISGDSYEQY
TRBV20-1	TRBJ2-2	SGRQAGVTGELF
TRBV12-3/TRBV12-4	TRBJ2-3	ASTWGRGRDTQY
TRBV6-2/TRBV6-3	TRBJ1-2	ASSYKGPNYGYT
TRBV7-8	TRBJ2-3	ASSLGPQDLGDTQY
TRBV4-1	TRBJ2-7	ASSQVIPGQGTYEQY
TRBV20-1	TRBJ2-7	SASPGGYEQY
TRBV11-2	TRBJ2-7	ASSPYGDNYEQY
TRBV20-1	TRBJ2-3	SASGTGGKETQY
TRBV4-1	TRBJ2-5	ASSQSRPQETQY
TRBV2	TRBJ1-1	ASSAPLTNWLNTEAF
TRBV7-9	TRBJ1-1	ASSLALKNTEAF
TRBV5-1	TRBJ1-2	ASSYRTGGDSNYGYT
TRBV6-2/TRBV6-3	TRBJ1-1	ASSYGVTEAF
TRBV18	TRBJ2-3	ASSANSGGTDTQY
TRBV11-3	TRBJ2-3	ASSSTLDRGDTQY
TRBV12-3/TRBV12-4	TRBJ2-3	ASTDIADTQY
TRBV7-9	TRBJ2-5	ASSLMGGETQY
TRBV4-1	TRBJ2-3	ASSQDMTLTDTQY
TRBV29-1	TRBJ2-4	SVAGAELAKNIQY
TRBV18	TRBJ1-1	ASFETGVNTEAF
TRBV5-5	TRBJ1-1	ASSQPIRGRGEAF
TRBV20-1	TRBJ1-2	SASIVDRESGYT
TRBV20-1	TRBJ2-2	NPSTGELF
TRBV9	TRBJ2-1	ASSLGPDYNEQF
TRBV14	TRBJ2-4	ASMEAGLAKNIQY
TRBV28	TRBJ1-4	ASSIQGGEKLF
TRBV6-5	TRBJ2-7	ASRSTGEYEQY
TRBV6-2/TRBV6-3	TRBJ2-7	ASSYRGQGAYEQY
TRBV12-3/TRBV12-4	TRBJ1-6	ASRQDGSPLH
TRBV7-8	TRBJ2-1	ASSLWRGGYNEQF